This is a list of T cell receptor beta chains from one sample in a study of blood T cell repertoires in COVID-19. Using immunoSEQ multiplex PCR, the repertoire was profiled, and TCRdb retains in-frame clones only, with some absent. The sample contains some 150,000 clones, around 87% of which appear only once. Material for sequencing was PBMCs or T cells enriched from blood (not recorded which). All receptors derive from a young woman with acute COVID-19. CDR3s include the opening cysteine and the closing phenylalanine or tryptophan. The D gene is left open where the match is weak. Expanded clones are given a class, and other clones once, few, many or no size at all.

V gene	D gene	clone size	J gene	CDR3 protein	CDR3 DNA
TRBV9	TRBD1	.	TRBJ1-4	CASSPGGTGNEKLFF	TGTGCCAGCAGTCCAGGGGGGACAGGAAATGAAAAACTGTTTTTT
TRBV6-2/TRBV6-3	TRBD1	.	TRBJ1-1	CASSRQGEAFF	TGTGCCAGCAGTCGACAGGGAGAAGCTTTCTTT
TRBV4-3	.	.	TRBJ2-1	CASSHSTPGTHYNEQFF	TGCGCCAGCAGCCATTCGACGCCCGGGACTCACTACAATGAGCAGTTCTTC
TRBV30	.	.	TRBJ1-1	CAWAWTAGEAFF	TGTGCCTGGGCTTGGACGGCGGGAGAAGCTTTCTTT
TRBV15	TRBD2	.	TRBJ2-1	CATSREGRLAGGNEQFF	TGTGCCACCAGCAGAGAAGGGCGACTAGCGGGAGGGAATGAGCAGTTCTTC
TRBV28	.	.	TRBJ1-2	CASSSLPRASGYTF	TGTGCCAGCAGCTCCCTTCCCAGGGCCTCTGGCTACACCTTC
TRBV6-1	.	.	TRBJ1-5	CASSEATVGPQHF	TGTGCCAGCAGTGAAGCGACAGTAGGGCCCCAGCATTTT
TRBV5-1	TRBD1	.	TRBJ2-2	CASSLGPGQGSKAGELFF	TGCGCCAGCAGCTTGGGTCCGGGACAGGGTAGTAAAGCCGGGGAGCTGTTTTTT
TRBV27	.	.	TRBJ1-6	CASSFGGVNSPLHF	TGTGCCAGCAGTTTTGGAGGTGTTAATTCACCCCTCCACTTT
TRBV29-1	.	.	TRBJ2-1	CSVDHLEGSSYNEQFF	TGCAGCGTCGACCATTTAGAGGGTTCTTCCTACAATGAGCAGTTCTTC
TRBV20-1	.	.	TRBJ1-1	CSAQRSSEAFF	TGCAGTGCCCAGCGCAGCTCTGAAGCTTTCTTT
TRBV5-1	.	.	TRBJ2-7	CASSLSAGNYEQYF	TGCGCCAGCAGCTTGTCGGCGGGGAATTACGAGCAGTACTTC
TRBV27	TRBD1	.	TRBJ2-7	CASSLLQGAVYF	TGTGCCAGCAGTTTACTTCAGGGGGCGGTGTACTTC
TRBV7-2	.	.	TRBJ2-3	CASSLTDTQYF	TGTGCCAGCAGTCTAACAGATACGCAGTATTTT
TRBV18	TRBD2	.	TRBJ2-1	CASSPPSGVSYNEQFF	TGTGCCAGCTCACCACCGAGCGGGGTCTCCTACAATGAGCAGTTCTTC
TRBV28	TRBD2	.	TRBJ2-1	CASRPSGRSLNEQFF	TGTGCCAGCAGACCTAGCGGGAGGTCTTTAAATGAGCAGTTCTTC
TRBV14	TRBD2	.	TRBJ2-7	CASSQFEREGPYEQYF	TGTGCCAGCAGCCAATTTGAGCGGGAGGGACCCTACGAGCAGTACTTC
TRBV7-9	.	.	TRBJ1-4	CASSFVSGDVEKLFF	TGTGCCAGCAGCTTCGTTTCGGGGGATGTCGAAAAACTGTTTTTT
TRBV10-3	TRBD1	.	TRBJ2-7	CAIGQGGTYEQYF	TGTGCCATCGGACAGGGTGGCACCTACGAGCAGTACTTC
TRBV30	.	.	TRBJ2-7	CAWSGSNPYEQYF	TGTGCCTGGAGTGGTAGTAACCCCTACGAGCAGTACTTC
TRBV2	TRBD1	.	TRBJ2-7	CASSDRRQGAEQYF	TGTGCCAGCAGTGATCGTAGACAGGGGGCCGAGCAGTACTTC
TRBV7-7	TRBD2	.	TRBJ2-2	CASSLSAGAFGELFF	TGTGCTAGCAGCTTGTCTGCGGGAGCGTTCGGGGAGCTGTTTTTT
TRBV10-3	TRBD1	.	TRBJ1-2	CAISDLGQGDGYTF	TGTGCCATCAGTGACCTCGGACAGGGCGATGGCTACACCTTC
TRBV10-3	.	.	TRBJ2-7	CAISEFVSYEQYF	TGTGCCATCAGTGAGTTCGTCTCCTACGAGCAGTACTTC
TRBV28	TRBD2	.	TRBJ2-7	CASSTPGLESSWEYF	TGTGCCAGCAGTACGCCGGGACTAGAAAGTTCTTGGGAGTACTTC
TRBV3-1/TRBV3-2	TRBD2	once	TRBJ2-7	CASSQDATGLASTYEQYF	TGTGCCAGCAGCCAAGACGCAACGGGACTAGCGTCGACCTACGAGCAGTACTTC
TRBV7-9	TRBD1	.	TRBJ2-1	CASSSHRGRSYNEQFF	TGTGCCAGCAGCTCCCACAGGGGCCGCTCCTACAATGAGCAGTTCTTC
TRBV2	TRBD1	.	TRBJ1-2	CASIEGQGAGSYGYTF	TGTGCCAGCATTGAAGGACAGGGGGCTGGAAGCTATGGCTACACCTTC
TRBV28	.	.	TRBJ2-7	CASSLVGRAYEQYF	TGTGCCAGCAGTTTAGTAGGGAGAGCCTACGAGCAGTACTTC
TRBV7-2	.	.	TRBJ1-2	CASSLSGNEGGYTF	TGTGCCAGCAGCTTATCCGGGAACGAGGGTGGCTACACCTTC
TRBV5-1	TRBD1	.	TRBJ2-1	CASSFRTGTYNEQFF	TGCGCCAGCAGCTTTAGGACAGGGACCTACAATGAGCAGTTCTTC
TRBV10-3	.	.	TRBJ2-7	CAIILSGITYEQYF	TGTGCCATCATACTATCCGGGATCACCTACGAGCAGTACTTC
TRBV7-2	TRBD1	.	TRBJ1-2	CASSSGTGISGYTF	TGTGCCAGCAGCTCCGGGACAGGGATTTCAGGCTACACCTTC
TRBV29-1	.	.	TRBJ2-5	CSVANGTPPTEETQYF	TGCAGCGTTGCTAACGGGACACCCCCAACTGAGGAGACCCAGTACTTC
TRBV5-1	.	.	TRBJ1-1	CASSLGRAPMNTEAFF	TGCGCCAGCAGCTTAGGCAGGGCGCCCATGAACACTGAAGCTTTCTTT
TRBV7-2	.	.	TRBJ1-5	CASSLESTVQRPQHF	TGTGCCAGCAGCTTAGAATCTACCGTTCAAAGGCCCCAGCATTTT
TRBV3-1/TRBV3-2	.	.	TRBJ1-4	CASSQVAAGGSEKLFF	TGTGCCAGCAGCCAAGTAGCGGCGGGGGGAAGTGAAAAACTGTTTTTT
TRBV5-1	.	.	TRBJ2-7	CASSLGPSRGSYEQYF	TGCGCCAGCAGCTTGGGTCCGAGCAGGGGATCCTACGAGCAGTACTTC
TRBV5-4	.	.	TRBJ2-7	CASSIDINAYEQYF	TGTGCCAGCAGCATAGACATTAACGCCTACGAGCAGTACTTC
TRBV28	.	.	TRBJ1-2	CASSRKIGYGYTF	TGTGCCAGCAGCAGGAAGATCGGCTATGGCTACACCTTC
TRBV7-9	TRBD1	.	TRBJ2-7	CASKDRGSVEQYF	TGTGCCAGCAAAGACAGGGGGTCTGTCGAGCAGTACTTC
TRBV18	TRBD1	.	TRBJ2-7	CASSPRDSSHEQYF	TGTGCCAGCTCACCAAGGGACAGCAGCCACGAGCAGTACTTC
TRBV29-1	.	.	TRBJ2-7	CSVGSGNYEQYF	TGCAGCGTTGGTTCGGGGAACTACGAGCAGTACTTC
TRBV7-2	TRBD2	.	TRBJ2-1	CASSVAGPPYNEQFF	TGTGCCAGCAGCGTAGCGGGGCCCCCCTACAATGAGCAGTTCTTC
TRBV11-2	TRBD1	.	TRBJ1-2	CASSLGNTGTGNYGYTF	TGTGCCAGCAGCTTAGGAAATACCGGGACAGGCAACTATGGCTACACCTTC
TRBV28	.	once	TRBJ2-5	CASRASGLMYQETQYF	TGTGCCAGCAGGGCAAGCGGGTTAATGTACCAAGAGACCCAGTACTTC
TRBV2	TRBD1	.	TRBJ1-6	CASRDSGQGNSPLHF	TGTGCCAGCAGAGATTCGGGACAGGGAAATTCACCCCTCCACTTT
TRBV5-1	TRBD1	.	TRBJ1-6	CAKMDRGLESPLHF	TGCGCCAAGATGGACAGGGGGCTCGAATCACCCCTCCACTTT
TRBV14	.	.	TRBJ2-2	CASSQQGRNTGELFF	TGTGCCAGCAGCCAACAGGGGCGGAATACCGGGGAGCTGTTTTTT
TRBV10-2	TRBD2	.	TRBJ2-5	CASSESGLAVYQETQYF	TGCGCCAGCAGTGAGTCGGGACTAGCGGTGTACCAAGAGACCCAGTACTTC
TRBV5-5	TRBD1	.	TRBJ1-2	CASSLGQVYGYTF	TGTGCCAGCAGTCTGGGACAGGTCTATGGCTACACCTTC
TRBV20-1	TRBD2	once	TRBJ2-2	CSASSGLAGVTGELFF	TGCAGTGCTAGTTCCGGACTAGCGGGAGTAACCGGGGAGCTGTTTTTT